Following are 24 T cell receptor beta chains from one sample sequenced in a study of blood T cell repertoires in COVID-19. The table came from immunoSEQ multiplex PCR; TCRdb's copy has only in-frame clones and leaves some out. Here the sample spans around 190,000 clones, 76% being singletons. Sequencing was carried out using peripheral blood. The source of these receptors is a woman in her forties or fifties with active or convalescent COVID-19.

This clone has a handful of counts. This chain uses TRBV4-2 with TRBJ1-4, with D hard to call. The CDR3 length is 15 residues. Germline V gene sequence: CDR1 LGHNA, CDR2 YNFKEQ. Trimming took off 1 base at V and 3 bases at J, with 9 bases between the two ends. CDR3: CASSQGPEPNEKLFF. CDR3 coding DNA: TGTGCCAGCAGCCAAGGCCCTGAGCCTAATGAAAAACTGTTTTTT.

V and J are TRBV2 and TRBJ1-2, with D possibly matching TRBD1 (6 bases). This CDR3 is 15 amino acids long. Germline-derived CDR1 and CDR2 are SNHLY and FYNNEI. V lost 4 bases and J lost 6, with 18 bases in between. Written as DNA, the CDR3 is TGTGCCAGCAGTGTCAGACAGGTCCTAACTGATGGCTACACCTTC. Translation: CASSVRQVLTDGYTF.

The table lists this clone with many counts. The V call is TRBV28, the J call TRBJ1-1; D remains ambiguous. V lost 3 bases and J lost 1, with 12 bases in between. CDR1 and CDR2 from the germline V gene are MDHEN and SYDVKM. The CDR3 runs to 15 residues. DNA for the CDR3: TGTGCCAGCAGTTTCCCTTCAACGGGGAACACTGAAGCTTTCTTT. Translated: CASSFPSTGNTEAFF.

The chain recombines TRBV5-1 with TRBJ1-4, with 10 bases that match TRBD1. Germline CDR1 reads SGHRS; CDR2 reads YFSETQ. This CDR3 spans 19 amino acids. Germline trimming cut 0 bases from V and 1 base from J; bases unmatched to any gene: 9. The CDR3: CASSLGTGDRGRTNEKLFF. Written as DNA, the CDR3 is TGCGCCAGCAGCTTGGGAACTGGGGACAGGGGCCGAACTAATGAAAAACTGTTTTTT.

This chain connects TRBV12-5 to TRBJ1-5; D possibly corresponds to TRBD1 (6 bases). CDR3 length: 14 residues. V lost 1 base to trimming and J lost 6 bases, with 10 bases between them. Germline V lookup: CDR1 LGHNT, CDR2 FRNRAP. CDR3 in amino acids: CASGLGGGGQPQHF. The CDR3, as DNA: TGTGCTAGTGGTTTGGGGGGGGGCGGTCAGCCCCAGCATTTT.

The gene calls are TRBV2 and TRBJ2-7; tentatively, D is TRBD1 (6 bases). V lost 6 bases and J 2 bases, leaving 17 bases between the germline ends. This CDR3 has 15 amino acids. Germline lookup yields CDR1 SNHLY and CDR2 FYNNEI. DNA for the CDR3: TGTGCCAGCAGGATAACGGGACACTTAACCTACGAGCAGTACTTC. Residues: CASRITGHLTYEQYF.

The chain has TRBV7-3 and TRBJ2-7, with a tentative D call TRBD1 (8 bases). CDR1 SGHTA and CDR2 FQGTGA come from the germline V gene. Trimming took off 4 bases at V and 7 bases at J, with 20 bases between the two ends. This CDR3 has 15 amino acids. The CDR3 sequence is CASSSGTGWEGEQYF. The DNA of the CDR3 is TGTGCCAGCAGCTCCGGGACAGGTTGGGAGGGGGAGCAGTACTTC. The full variable domain, its missing parts supplied by reference TRBV7-3 and TRBJ2-7, is GAGVSQTPSNKVTEKGKYVELRCDPISGHTALYWYRQSLGQGPEFLIYFQGTGAADDSGLPNDRFFAVRPEGSVSTLKIQRTERGDSAVYLCASSSGTGWEGEQYFGPGTRLTVT.

The rearrangement links TRBV11-2 to TRBJ1-4, with 10 bases fitting TRBD1. Germline CDR1 and CDR2: SGHAT and FQNNGV. The CDR3 spans 15 residues. V shed 4 bases and J 8 bases; nucleotides not matched to a gene: 7. In DNA form, the CDR3 reads TGTGCCAGCAGCTCGTCAGGGACAGGGGCAGAAAAACTGTTTTTT. Translating it yields CASSSSGTGAEKLFF.

The rearrangement joins TRBV5-1 to TRBJ1-1, with a possible D match to TRBD1 (5 bases). Trimming removed 4 bases from V and 0 bases from J, with 10 bases in between. The germline CDR1 and CDR2 sequences are SGHRS and YFSETQ. CDR3 length: 14 amino acids. CDR3 loop: CASSMTDMNTEAFF. Here the CDR3 DNA reads TGCGCCAGCAGCATGACAGACATGAACACTGAAGCTTTCTTT. Based on the CDR3 plus reference TRBV5-1 and TRBJ1-1, the full variable domain is KAGVTQTPRYLIKTRGQQVTLSCSPISGHRSVSWYQQTPGQGLQFLFEYFSETQRNKGNFPGRFSGRQFSNSRSEMNVSTLELGDSALYLCASSMTDMNTEAFFGQGTRLTVV.

This sequence joins TRBV19 and TRBJ1-1, with D maybe TRBD1 (6 bases). V lost 6 bases and J lost 2, with 19 bases in between. This CDR3 is 16 amino acids long. CDR1 is LNHDA, CDR2 SQIVND, per germline (reference sequence). Written as DNA, the CDR3 is TGTGCCAGTAGAACCGGGACAAGGGGATCAAACACTGAAGCTTTCTTT. This gives the protein CASRTGTRGSNTEAFF.

The DNA of the CDR3 is TGTGCCAGCAGCCACGGACAGCTCAATCAGCCCCAGCATTTT. Its translation: CASSHGQLNQPQHF. The chain couples TRBV4-2 to TRBJ1-5; D may be TRBD1 (6 bases). Looked up from germline, CDR1 is LGHNA and CDR2 is YNFKEQ. V was shortened by 3 bases and J by 3 bases, with 9 bases between the two germline ends. CDR3 length equals 14 residues.

V and J are TRBV9 and TRBJ1-2; 8 bases agree with TRBD1. The J segment lost 5 bases and the V segment lost 3 bases, leaving 3 bases of the junction unmatched. Germline-derived CDR1 and CDR2 are SGDLS and YYNGEE. The CDR3 has 13 amino acids. CDR3 DNA sequence: TGTGCCAGCAGCGAAACAGGGGGGTATGGCTACACCTTC. Residues: CASSETGGYGYTF.

The chain links TRBV6-2 or TRBV6-3 to TRBJ1-2; 8 bases align to TRBD1. The CDR3 totals 15 residues. The junction had 11 bases not matched to a gene; V was cut back by 5 bases and J by 6 bases. Germline loops: CDR1 MNHEY, CDR2 SVGEGT. As DNA, the CDR3 is TGTGCCAGCAGTCCGACAGGGGCTCTCATCAATGGCTACACCTTC. It translates to CASSPTGALINGYTF.

The V gene is TRBV29-1, the J gene TRBJ2-1; 9 bases fit TRBD1. The CDR3 extends over 12 amino acids. Germline values: CDR1 SQVTM, CDR2 ANQGSEA. Losses at the gene ends were 7 bases for V and 4 bases for J; bases not matched to a gene: 2. CDR3 in amino acids: CSGGQGYNEQFF. CDR3 DNA sequence: TGCAGCGGTGGACAGGGGTACAATGAGCAGTTCTTC.

The chain employs TRBV19 and TRBJ1-4; a possible D gene is TRBD1 (5 bases). The CDR3 loop spans 13 amino acids. Per germline, CDR1 LNHDA and CDR2 SQIVND (reference sequence). Trimming cost V 5 bases and J 7 bases, with 11 bases left between them. The CDR3 bases are TGTGCCAGTAGTGGGACGGGAGGTGAAAAACTGTTTTTT. It specifies CASSGTGGEKLFF.

This sequence joins TRBV4-1 and TRBJ2-3, with 15 bases matching TRBD2. V lost 0 bases, J lost 6 bases, and 4 bases stayed unmatched. CDR3 length: 17 amino acids. Germline values: CDR1 MGHRA, CDR2 YSYEKL. The CDR3 sequence: CASSQDRTSGGADTQYF. CDR3 coding DNA: TGCGCCAGCAGCCAAGATCGGACTAGCGGGGGGGCGGATACGCAGTATTTT.

This sequence joins TRBV7-9 and TRBJ2-3; 10 bases match TRBD1. CDR1 is SEHNR, CDR2 FQNEAQ, per germline (reference sequence). The CDR3 length is 15 residues. Unmatched junction bases numbered 5, after V lost 4 bases and J lost 4 bases. This CDR3 is CASSSDRGRPDTQYF. CDR3 nucleotides: TGTGCCAGCAGCTCCGACAGGGGGCGCCCAGATACGCAGTATTTT.

The chain carries TRBV9 and TRBJ1-2; D call uncertain. From germline, CDR1 is SGDLS and CDR2 YYNGEE. The ends were cut back, 4 bases at V and 5 bases at J, with 12 bases in the middle. This CDR3 has 13 residues. The CDR3 sequence: CASSTVSSYGYTF. Here the CDR3 DNA reads TGTGCCAGCAGCACTGTGAGTTCTTATGGCTACACCTTC.

The J gene is TRBJ2-7, the V gene TRBV2, with a weak D call TRBD2 (5 bases). Between the trimmed V and J ends, which lost 5 bases and 0 bases, there was a span of 11 bases. Germline assignment: CDR1 SNHLY and CDR2 FYNNEI. There are 14 residues in the CDR3. The CDR3 region has the DNA TGTGCCAGCAGTCGTCTTAGCGACTCCTACGAGCAGTACTTC. Translated: CASSRLSDSYEQYF.

J is TRBJ2-5 and V is TRBV29-1; the D gene is possibly TRBD1 (6 bases). With 5 bases removed from V and 2 bases from J, the gap between germline ends came to 12 bases. The CDR3 totals 13 residues. Germline V gene lookup returns CDR1 SQVTM and CDR2 ANQGSEA. Here the CDR3 reads CSVPTQGQETQYF. The CDR3 DNA is TGCAGCGTTCCGACCCAGGGGCAAGAGACCCAGTACTTC. Based on the CDR3 plus reference TRBV29-1 and TRBJ2-5, the full variable domain is SAVISQKPSRDICQRGTSLTIQCQVDSQVTMMFWYRQQPGQSLTLIATANQGSEATYESGFVIDKFPISRPNLTFSTLTVSNMSPEDSSIYLCSVPTQGQETQYFGPGTRLLVL.

The CDR3 loop reads CASSRPGQSTGELFF. CDR3 nucleotides: TGTGCCAGTAGTAGACCGGGACAAAGCACCGGGGAGCTGTTTTTT. The chain carries TRBV19 and TRBJ2-2; possible D gene TRBD1, 6 bases. The V gene lost 4 bases and the J gene lost 4 bases, with 13 bases spanning the gap. Per the germline V gene, CDR1 is LNHDA and CDR2 is SQIVND (reference sequence). The CDR3 contains 15 residues.

The V gene is TRBV6-5, the J gene TRBJ1-1, with D possibly matching TRBD1 (6 bases). Deletions cut 6 bases from V and 1 base from J, with 15 bases between. The CDR3 length is 15 residues. Germline assignment: CDR1 MNHEY and CDR2 SVGAGI. CDR3 in amino acids: CASRGQRGTNTEAFF. The CDR3 DNA reads TGTGCCAGCAGGGGTCAAAGGGGGACGAACACTGAAGCTTTCTTT.

The chain links TRBV5-1 to TRBJ2-3; D perhaps matches TRBD1 (5 bases). This CDR3 comprises 12 residues. CDR1 is SGHRS, CDR2 YFSETQ, per germline. V was trimmed by 6 bases and J by 4 bases, leaving 9 bases between them. This CDR3 is CASKQGSDTQYF. The CDR3 DNA follows: TGCGCCAGCAAGCAGGGCTCAGATACGCAGTATTTT.

The chain has TRBV4-2 and TRBJ2-7; 7 nucleotides align to TRBD2. V shed 1 base and J 1 base; nucleotides not matched to a gene: 4. In germline, CDR1 is LGHNA, CDR2 YNFKEQ. The CDR3 spans 15 residues. For the CDR3, the DNA is TGTGCCAGCAGCCAAGTCCCTAGCGGATCCTACGAGCAGTACTTC. Protein sequence: CASSQVPSGSYEQYF.